Listed below are T cell receptor beta chains from one sample, sequenced in a study of blood T cell repertoires in COVID-19. The data were produced by immunoSEQ multiplex PCR, yet TCRdb's version contains in-frame clones alone and is incomplete. The table includes around 70,000 clones, roughly 89% detected once. The material sequenced was peripheral blood. The source is a human donor in a cohort sampled during active COVID-19. Both conserved end residues are trimmed from each CDR3.

V	J	CDR3
TRBV7-8	TRBJ2-1	ASSLVADTYNEQF
TRBV5-6	TRBJ2-6	ASSPRAGANVLT
TRBV7-9	TRBJ1-3	ASSFASSGNTIY
TRBV5-1	TRBJ2-7	ASSLAAQSIYEQY
TRBV2	TRBJ2-7	ASRDQMGQGVYEQY
TRBV19	TRBJ2-5	ASSLPLDRAETQY
TRBV5-1	TRBJ1-6	ASSQTGGSSYNSPLH
TRBV6-5	TRBJ2-3	AISLAGGLDTQY
TRBV10-3	TRBJ1-1	AISESGQRGTEAF
TRBV19	TRBJ1-5	ASYPGTEYSNQPQH
TRBV29-1	TRBJ2-7	SVLQWGGDSYEQY
TRBV24-1	TRBJ2-3	ATSDQVTDTQY
TRBV5-1	TRBJ2-3	ASSSTSGGASTDTQY
TRBV27	TRBJ1-6	ASSLSGQGNNSPLH
TRBV10-2	TRBJ2-2	ASSYPGDGGELF
TRBV3-1/TRBV3-2	TRBJ1-5	ASSADRMPNQPQH
TRBV29-1	TRBJ2-7	SLRAGGPEQY
TRBV5-1	TRBJ1-2	ASSPGQGNYGYT
TRBV18	TRBJ2-7	ASSPRENYEQY
TRBV11-2	TRBJ2-7	ASSSSGTGGYEQY
TRBV6-5	TRBJ1-6	ASSPNDRVASPLH
TRBV2	TRBJ2-1	ASSGNREHRF
TRBV11-2	TRBJ2-7	ASSLGPDIYYEQY
TRBV30	TRBJ2-3	AWSVRGGAGDTQY
TRBV7-9	TRBJ1-3	ASSVRGGNTIY
TRBV3-1/TRBV3-2	TRBJ1-1	ASSHSADSNTEAF
TRBV7-9	TRBJ1-2	ASSLAMSGYT
TRBV4-2	TRBJ2-2	ASTGIDSGGTGELF
TRBV7-8	TRBJ2-7	ASSSRRDFYEQY
TRBV27	TRBJ1-5	ASSLSYNQPQH
TRBV18	TRBJ2-5	ASSQQTGDETQY
TRBV18	TRBJ2-1	ASSLQLTGGQYNEQF
TRBV6-2/TRBV6-3	TRBJ1-5	ASSPGQSHQPQH
TRBV23-1	TRBJ1-2	ASSQETNYGYT
TRBV19	TRBJ2-1	ASSAQGDSEQF
TRBV18	TRBJ2-5	ASSPPLAGGKEETQY
TRBV29-1	TRBJ1-2	SATGGDYGYT
TRBV10-1	TRBJ2-5	ASRALAGGQGETQY
TRBV6-1	TRBJ2-7	ASSEGPGGYEQY
TRBV19	TRBJ2-5	ASRPAGGTTETQY
TRBV4-2	TRBJ2-1	ASSSGTGHNNEQF